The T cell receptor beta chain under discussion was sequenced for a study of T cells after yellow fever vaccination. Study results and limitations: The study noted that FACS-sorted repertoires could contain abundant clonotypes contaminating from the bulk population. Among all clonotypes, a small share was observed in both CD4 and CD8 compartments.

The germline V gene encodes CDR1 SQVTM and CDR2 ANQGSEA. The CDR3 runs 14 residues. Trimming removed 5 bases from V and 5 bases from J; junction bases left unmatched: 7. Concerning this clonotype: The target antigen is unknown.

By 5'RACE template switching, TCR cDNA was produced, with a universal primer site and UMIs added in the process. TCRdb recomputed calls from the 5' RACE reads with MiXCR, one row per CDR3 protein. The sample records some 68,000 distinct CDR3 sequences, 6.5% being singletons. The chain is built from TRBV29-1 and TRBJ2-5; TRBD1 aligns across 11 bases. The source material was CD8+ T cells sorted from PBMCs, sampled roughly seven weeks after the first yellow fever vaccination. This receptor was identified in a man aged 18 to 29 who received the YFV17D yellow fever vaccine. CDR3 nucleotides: TGCAGCGTTCCGGACAGGGGGCGCGGGGAGACCCAGTACTTC. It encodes CSVPDRGRGETQYF.